This T cell receptor beta chain was identified during a study of cytomegalovirus exposure and HLA in healthy donors. Overall study: A prior analysis found 90 million to 120 million unique TCR beta sequences from approximately 190 million T cells. Regarding the study as a whole: As a later analysis showed, a missense DCLRE1C variant was linked to trimming of TCR beta V- and J-genes. Follow-up analysis found HLA locus-dependent TCR association rates, highest for DRB1 and lowest for HLA-C.

The CDR3 has 13 residues. Trimming cost V 5 bases and J 5 bases, with 12 bases left between them. The V gene's germline CDR1 is LNHDA and CDR2 SQIVND (reference sequence). 13 Jbeta primers and 60 Vbeta primers were used for the PCR. In the authors' workflow: About 10 million shared chains were among the roughly 80 million unique TCR beta chains that a later analysis counted. Measured with immunoSEQ multiplex PCR; TCRdb has only the in-frame clones, and not every one. V and J calls and clone size come straight from that table; D and trimming were deduced from the DNA. This sample has some 160,000 clones, with roughly 87% found just once. Note on this clone: Its antigen is still unknown.

The clonotype originates from a woman in her fifties or sixties in good health and CMV-seronegative. The sequencing input was PBMCs. The chain employs TRBV19 and TRBJ1-2; D gene ambiguous. CDR3 sequence reads: CASSPNQVYGYTF. The CDR3, as DNA: TGTGCCAGTAGTCCGAATCAGGTTTATGGCTACACCTTC.